This T cell receptor (beta chain) was observed in a study of cytomegalovirus exposure and HLA in healthy donors. As for the study in general: In a later analysis, the 100 to 150 validation repertoires were reported to have used the same platform as the roughly 700 first-cohort repertoires.

The CDR3 consists of 13 residues. Only in-frame clones appear in the TCRdb table, and some are missing; sequencing was by immunoSEQ multiplex PCR. There are 150,000 to 200,000 clones in the sample; about 90% occur only once, and 4% to 5% lies in the top ten. The chain carries TRBV21-1 and TRBJ2-7; TRBD1, the table's D call, lacks a check against the DNA. TRBV21-1 is tagged as a pseudogene. The clonotype was recovered from a man younger than 35 in good health and CMV-seropositive. Material for sequencing was PBMCs. The CDR3 protein is CASSKEQLYEQYF. In DNA form, the CDR3 reads TGTGCCAGCAGCAAAGAACAGCTCTACGAGCAGTACTTC.